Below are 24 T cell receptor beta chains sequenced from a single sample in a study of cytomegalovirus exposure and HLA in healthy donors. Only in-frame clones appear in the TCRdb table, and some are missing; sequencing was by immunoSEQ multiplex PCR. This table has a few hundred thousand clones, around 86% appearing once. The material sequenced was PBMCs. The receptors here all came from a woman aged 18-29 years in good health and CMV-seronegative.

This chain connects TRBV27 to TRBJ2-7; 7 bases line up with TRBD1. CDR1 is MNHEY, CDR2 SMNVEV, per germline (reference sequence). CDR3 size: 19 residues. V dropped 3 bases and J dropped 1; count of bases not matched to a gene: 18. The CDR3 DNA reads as TGTGCCAGCAGTTTTGGTCGCCCGTCAGGACAGGTCCGATCCTACGAGCAGTACTTC. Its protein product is CASSFGRPSGQVRSYEQYF.

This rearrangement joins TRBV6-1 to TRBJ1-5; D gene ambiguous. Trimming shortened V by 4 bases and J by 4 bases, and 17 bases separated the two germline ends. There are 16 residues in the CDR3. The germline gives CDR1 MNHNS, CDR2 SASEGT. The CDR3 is CASSAEGRWGNQPQHF. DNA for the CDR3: TGTGCCAGCAGTGCCGAGGGCAGATGGGGAAATCAGCCCCAGCATTTT.

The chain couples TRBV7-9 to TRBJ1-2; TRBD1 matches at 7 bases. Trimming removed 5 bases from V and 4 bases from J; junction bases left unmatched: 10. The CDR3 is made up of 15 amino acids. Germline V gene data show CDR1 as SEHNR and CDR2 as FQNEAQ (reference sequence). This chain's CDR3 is CASSGRQGPLYGYTF. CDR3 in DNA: TGTGCCAGCAGCGGCAGACAGGGTCCGCTCTATGGCTACACCTTC.

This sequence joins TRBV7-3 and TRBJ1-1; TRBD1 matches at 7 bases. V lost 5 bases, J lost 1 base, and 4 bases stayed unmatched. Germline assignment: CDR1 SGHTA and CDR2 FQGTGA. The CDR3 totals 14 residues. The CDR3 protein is CASSPDRENTEAFF. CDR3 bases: TGTGCCAGCAGCCCCGACAGGGAGAACACTGAAGCTTTCTTT.

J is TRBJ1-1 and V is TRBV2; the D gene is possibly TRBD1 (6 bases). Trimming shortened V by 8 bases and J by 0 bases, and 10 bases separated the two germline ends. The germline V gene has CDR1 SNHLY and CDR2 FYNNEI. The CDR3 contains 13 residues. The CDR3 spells CASGTGMNTEAFF. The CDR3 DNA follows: TGTGCCAGCGGTACAGGGATGAACACTGAAGCTTTCTTT.

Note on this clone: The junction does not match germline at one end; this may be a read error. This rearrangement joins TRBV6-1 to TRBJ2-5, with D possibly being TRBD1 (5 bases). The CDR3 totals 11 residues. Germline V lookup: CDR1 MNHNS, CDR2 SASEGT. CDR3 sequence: CASREQVQYHF. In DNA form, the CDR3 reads TGTGCCAGCAGGGAACAGGTTCAGTATCACTTC.

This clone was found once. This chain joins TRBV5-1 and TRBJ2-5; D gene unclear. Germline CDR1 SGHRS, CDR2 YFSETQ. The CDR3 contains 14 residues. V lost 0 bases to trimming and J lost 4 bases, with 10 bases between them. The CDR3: CASSLGPNSETQYF. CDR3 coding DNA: TGCGCCAGCAGCTTGGGCCCGAACTCAGAGACCCAGTACTTC.

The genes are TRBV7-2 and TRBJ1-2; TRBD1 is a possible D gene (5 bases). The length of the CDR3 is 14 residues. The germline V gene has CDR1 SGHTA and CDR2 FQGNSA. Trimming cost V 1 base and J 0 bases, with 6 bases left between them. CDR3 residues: CASSLGTTNYGYTF. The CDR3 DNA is TGTGCCAGCAGCTTAGGGACAACTAACTATGGCTACACCTTC.

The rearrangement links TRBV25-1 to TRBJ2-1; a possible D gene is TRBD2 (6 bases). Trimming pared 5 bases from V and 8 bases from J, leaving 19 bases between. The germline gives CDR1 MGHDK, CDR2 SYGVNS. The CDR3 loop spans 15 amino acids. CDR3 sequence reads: CASSRAGTLNDEQFF. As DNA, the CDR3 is TGTGCCAGCAGTCGCGCCGGGACTTTAAATGATGAGCAGTTCTTC.

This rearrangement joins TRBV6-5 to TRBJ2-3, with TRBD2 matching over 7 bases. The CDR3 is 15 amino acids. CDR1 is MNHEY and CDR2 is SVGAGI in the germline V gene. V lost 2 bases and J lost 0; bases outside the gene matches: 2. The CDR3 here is CASSYRGRSTDTQYF. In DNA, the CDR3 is TGTGCCAGCAGTTACCGCGGGAGAAGCACAGATACGCAGTATTTT.

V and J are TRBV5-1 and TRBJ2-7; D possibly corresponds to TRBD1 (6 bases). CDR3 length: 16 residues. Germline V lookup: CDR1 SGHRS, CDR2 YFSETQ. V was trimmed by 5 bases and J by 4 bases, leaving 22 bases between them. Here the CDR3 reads CASSLLQGELGYEQYF. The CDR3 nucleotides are TGCGCCAGCAGTCTATTACAGGGTGAGCTGGGGTACGAGCAGTACTTC.

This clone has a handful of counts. For the CDR3, the DNA is TGTGCCAGCAGCTTGGGGGACAGGGTTGTGTATGGCTACACCTTC. Translating it yields CASSLGDRVVYGYTF. The V call is TRBV5-4, the J call TRBJ1-2; TRBD1 matches at 9 bases. This CDR3 region has 15 residues. The germline V gene has CDR1 SGHNT and CDR2 YYREEE (reference sequence). The trim removed 0 bases at V and 5 bases at J, leaving 5 bases unmatched.

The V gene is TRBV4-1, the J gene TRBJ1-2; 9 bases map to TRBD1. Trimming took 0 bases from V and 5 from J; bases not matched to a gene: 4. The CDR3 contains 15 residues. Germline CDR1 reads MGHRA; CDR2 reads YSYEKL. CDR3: CASSQDFGQGYGYTF. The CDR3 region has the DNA TGCGCCAGCAGCCAAGATTTCGGACAGGGGTATGGCTACACCTTC.

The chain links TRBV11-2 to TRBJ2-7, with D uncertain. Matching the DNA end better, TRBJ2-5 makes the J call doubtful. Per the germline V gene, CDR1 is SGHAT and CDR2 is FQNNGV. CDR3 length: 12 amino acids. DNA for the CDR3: TGTGCCAGCAGCTACCTAGGAGAGACCCAGTACTTC. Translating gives CASSYLGETQYF.

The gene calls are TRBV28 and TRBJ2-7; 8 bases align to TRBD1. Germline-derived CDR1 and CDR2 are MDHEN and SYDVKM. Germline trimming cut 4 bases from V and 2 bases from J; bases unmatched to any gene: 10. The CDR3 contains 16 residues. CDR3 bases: TGTGCCAGCAGTTGCCCCTGGGACAGGTCAACCTACGAGCAGTACTTC. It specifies CASSCPWDRSTYEQYF.

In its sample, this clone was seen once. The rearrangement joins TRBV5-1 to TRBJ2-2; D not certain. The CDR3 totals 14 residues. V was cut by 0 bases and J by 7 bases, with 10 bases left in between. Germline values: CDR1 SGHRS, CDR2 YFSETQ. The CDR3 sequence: CASSLASNSGELFF. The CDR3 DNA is TGCGCCAGCAGCTTGGCTTCAAATAGCGGGGAGCTGTTTTTT.

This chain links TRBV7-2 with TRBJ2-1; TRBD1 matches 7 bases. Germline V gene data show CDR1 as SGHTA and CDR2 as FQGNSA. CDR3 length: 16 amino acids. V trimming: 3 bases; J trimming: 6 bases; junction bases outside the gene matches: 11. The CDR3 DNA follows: TGTGCCAGCAGCTTCAGGACCGGGACAGCGTCCAATGAGCAGTTCTTC. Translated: CASSFRTGTASNEQFF.

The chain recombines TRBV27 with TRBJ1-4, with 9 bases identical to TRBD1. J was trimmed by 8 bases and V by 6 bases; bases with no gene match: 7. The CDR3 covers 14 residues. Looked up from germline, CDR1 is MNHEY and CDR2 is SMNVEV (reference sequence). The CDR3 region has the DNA TGTGCCAGCAGCCCCGGGACAGGGTTCGAAAAACTGTTTTTT. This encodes CASSPGTGFEKLFF. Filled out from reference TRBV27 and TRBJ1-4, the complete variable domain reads EAQVTQNPRYLITVTGKKLTVTCSQNMNHEYMSWYRQDPGLGLRQIYYSMNVEVTDKGDVPEGYKVSRKEKRNFPLILESPSPNQTSLYFCASSPGTGFEKLFFGSGTQLSVL.

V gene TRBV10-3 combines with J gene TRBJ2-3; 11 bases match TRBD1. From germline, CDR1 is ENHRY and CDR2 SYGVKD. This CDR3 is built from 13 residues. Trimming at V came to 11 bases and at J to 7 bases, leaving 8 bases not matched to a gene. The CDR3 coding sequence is TGTGCCTCCGCGGGACAGGGGGACCATACGCAGTATTTT. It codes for CASAGQGDHTQYF.

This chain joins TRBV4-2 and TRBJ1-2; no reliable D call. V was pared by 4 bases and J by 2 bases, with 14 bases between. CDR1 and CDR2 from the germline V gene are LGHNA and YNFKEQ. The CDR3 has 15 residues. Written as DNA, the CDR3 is TGTGCCAGCAGCCTTGACCGGGGAGTCAACTATGGCTACACCTTC. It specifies CASSLDRGVNYGYTF.

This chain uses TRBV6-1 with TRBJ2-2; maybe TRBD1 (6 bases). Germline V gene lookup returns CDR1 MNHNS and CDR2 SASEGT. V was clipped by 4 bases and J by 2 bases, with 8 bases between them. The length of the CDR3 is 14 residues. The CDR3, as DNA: TGTGCCAGCAGTGGGGACACTAACACCGGGGAGCTGTTTTTT. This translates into CASSGDTNTGELFF.

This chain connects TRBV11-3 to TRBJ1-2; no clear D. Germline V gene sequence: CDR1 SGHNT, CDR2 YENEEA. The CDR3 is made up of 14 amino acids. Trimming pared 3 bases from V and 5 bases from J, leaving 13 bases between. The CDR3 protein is CASSFPDNRYGYTF. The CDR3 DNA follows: TGTGCCAGCAGCTTTCCAGACAATAGATATGGCTACACCTTC.

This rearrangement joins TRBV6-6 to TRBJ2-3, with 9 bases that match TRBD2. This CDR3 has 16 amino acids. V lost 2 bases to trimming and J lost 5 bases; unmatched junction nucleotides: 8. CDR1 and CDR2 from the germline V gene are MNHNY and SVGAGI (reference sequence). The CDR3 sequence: CASSYGLAGKRDTQYF. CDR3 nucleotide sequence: TGTGCCAGCAGTTACGGCCTAGCGGGGAAAAGAGATACGCAGTATTTT.

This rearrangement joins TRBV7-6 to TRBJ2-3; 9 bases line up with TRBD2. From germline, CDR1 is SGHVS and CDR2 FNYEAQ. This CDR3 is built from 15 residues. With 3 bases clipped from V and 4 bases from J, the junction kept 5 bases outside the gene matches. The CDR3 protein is CASSFTREGADTQYF. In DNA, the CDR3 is TGTGCCAGCAGCTTTACGCGGGAGGGGGCAGATACGCAGTATTTT.